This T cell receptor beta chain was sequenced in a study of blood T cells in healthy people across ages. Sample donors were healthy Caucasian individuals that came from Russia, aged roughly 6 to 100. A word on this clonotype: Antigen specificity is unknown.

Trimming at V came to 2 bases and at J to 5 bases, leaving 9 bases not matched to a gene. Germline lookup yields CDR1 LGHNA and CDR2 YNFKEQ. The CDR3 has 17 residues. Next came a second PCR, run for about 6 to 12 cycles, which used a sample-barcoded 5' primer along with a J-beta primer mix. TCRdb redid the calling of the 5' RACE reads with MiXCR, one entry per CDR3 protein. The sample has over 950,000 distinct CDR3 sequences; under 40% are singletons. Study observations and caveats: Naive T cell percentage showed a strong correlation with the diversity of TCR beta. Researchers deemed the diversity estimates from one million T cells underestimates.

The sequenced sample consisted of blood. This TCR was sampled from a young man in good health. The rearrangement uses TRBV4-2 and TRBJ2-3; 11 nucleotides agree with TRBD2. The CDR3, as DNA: TGTGCCAGCAGCCAATATGATAGCGGGGGGGCCCGAGATACGCAGTATTTT. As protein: CASSQYDSGGARDTQYF.